This passage covers 18 T cell receptor beta chains from one sample sequenced in a study of long-term antiretroviral therapy in people with HIV. The authors ran the immunoSEQ assay, v3.0, at survey level. TCRdb's copy holds only in-frame clones and misses some; the assay was immunoSEQ multiplex PCR. The table shows fewer than 20,000 clones, with about four fifths occurring only once. The sequencing here drew on unsorted PBMCs, taken about 2.4 years before starting antiretroviral therapy. Receptors were obtained from a woman in her forties or fifties with HIV.

The chain couples TRBV5-5 to TRBJ1-5; 10 nucleotides agree with TRBD1. The CDR3 runs to 15 residues. The J segment lost 4 bases and the V segment lost 1 base, leaving 2 bases of the junction unmatched. Germline CDR1 reads SGHKS; CDR2 reads YYEKEE (reference sequence). In DNA form, the CDR3 reads TGTGCCAGCAGCTTGCGGGGACAGGGGAATCAGCCCCAGCATTTT. This codes for CASSLRGQGNQPQHF.

The J gene is TRBJ1-1, the V gene TRBV15, with D maybe TRBD1 (5 bases). Trimming stripped 5 bases from V and 4 bases from J, with 14 bases between. CDR1 and CDR2 (germline): LNHNV, YYDKDF (reference sequence). The CDR3 is made up of 14 amino acids. CDR3 sequence: CATSPRLRGTEAFF. The CDR3 DNA follows: TGTGCCACCAGCCCCAGATTGAGGGGCACTGAAGCTTTCTTT.

This clone has just one count. The CDR3 sequence: CASSQVGAGEQPQHF. The CDR3 DNA reads TGCGCCAGCAGCCAAGTGGGGGCAGGAGAGCAGCCCCAGCATTTT. The chain links TRBV4-1 to TRBJ1-5; perhaps TRBD1 as D (6 bases). Trimming shortened V by 1 base and J by 7 bases, and 14 bases separated the two germline ends. Per germline, CDR1 MGHRA and CDR2 YSYEKL. The CDR3 has 15 residues.

This clone was observed a single time. V gene TRBV9 combines with J gene TRBJ2-1; weak D call: TRBD1 (6 bases). Trimming took off 0 bases at V and 0 bases at J, with 16 bases between the two ends. The germline CDR1 and CDR2 sequences are SGDLS and YYNGEE. The CDR3 extends over 18 amino acids. The CDR3: CASSVVSGAYSSYNEQFF. The CDR3 DNA reads as TGTGCCAGCAGCGTAGTATCAGGGGCCTACAGCTCCTACAATGAGCAGTTCTTC.

The chain is built from TRBV4-1 and TRBJ2-1; D possibly corresponds to TRBD2 (5 bases). This CDR3 has 16 amino acids. V lost 0 bases and J 1 base, leaving 10 bases between the germline ends. Germline V CDR1 and CDR2: MGHRA, YSYEKL. DNA for the CDR3: TGCGCCAGCAGCCAAGAGTTGCGGAGGTCCTACAATGAGCAGTTCTTC. Translated, it gives CASSQELRRSYNEQFF.

This rearrangement joins TRBV7-8 to TRBJ1-1; D call uncertain. CDR1 is SGHVS and CDR2 is FQNEAQ in the germline V gene. The CDR3 has 13 amino acids. V shed 1 base and J shed 2 bases, with 5 bases lying between them. The CDR3 region is CASSLDSNTEAFF. CDR3 DNA sequence: TGTGCCAGCAGCTTAGATTCCAACACTGAAGCTTTCTTT.

The chain is built from TRBV19 and TRBJ1-1; 11 nucleotides align to TRBD1. CDR1 is LNHDA, CDR2 SQIVND, per germline (reference sequence). The length of the CDR3 is 16 residues. Unmatched junction bases numbered 3, after V lost 0 bases and J lost 3 bases. CDR3 residues: CASSIDGQGAYTEAFF. Here the CDR3 DNA reads TGTGCCAGTAGTATAGATGGACAGGGGGCTTACACTGAAGCTTTCTTT.

This clone was seen just once. The J gene is TRBJ2-3, the V gene TRBV28; D unclear. The CDR3 has 13 amino acids. V was cut by 3 bases and J by 1 base, with 5 bases left in between. The germline V gene encodes CDR1 MDHEN and CDR2 SYDVKM. The CDR3 region has the DNA TGTGCCAGCAGTTTTGGTGGCACAGATACGCAGTATTTT. Its translation is CASSFGGTDTQYF.

The chain combines TRBV2 with TRBJ1-2; possible D gene TRBD1, 6 bases. The V gene's germline CDR1 is SNHLY and CDR2 FYNNEI. V dropped 8 bases and J dropped 4 bases, with 11 bases sitting between them. This CDR3 comprises 12 residues. CDR3 nucleotides: TGTGCCAGCTGGGACACCGGCTATGGCTACACCTTC. This sequence encodes CASWDTGYGYTF.

The chain joins TRBV4-1 to TRBJ1-4; 7 nucleotides match TRBD1. Germline V lookup: CDR1 MGHRA, CDR2 YSYEKL. The J segment lost 4 bases and the V segment lost 1 base, leaving 3 bases of the junction unmatched. The CDR3 is 15 amino acids. CDR3 DNA sequence: TGCGCCAGCAGCCAAGTTGACAGGGTTAATGAAAAACTGTTTTTT. Amino acids: CASSQVDRVNEKLFF.

The CDR3 DNA reads as TGTGCCAGCAGCTTAGGTTCCGGACAGGGGGGGGAGCAGTTCTTC. This translates into CASSLGSGQGGEQFF. V and J are TRBV7-9 and TRBJ2-1; TRBD1 agrees at 10 bases. The CDR3 runs 15 residues. Trimming cost V 1 base and J 10 bases; bases outside gene matches: 7. CDR1 and CDR2 from the germline V gene are SEHNR and FQNEAQ (reference sequence). The full variable domain, with the rest looked up from reference TRBV7-9 and TRBJ2-1, is DTGVSQNPRHKITKRGQNVTFRCDPISEHNRLYWYRQTLGQGPEFLTYFQNEAQLEKSRLLSDRFSAERPKGSFSTLEIQRTEQGDSAMYLCASSLGSGQGGEQFFGPGTRLTVL.

J is TRBJ1-5 and V is TRBV4-1; D is perhaps TRBD1 (5 bases). Trimming pared 2 bases from V and 2 bases from J, leaving 10 bases between. The CDR3 has 15 residues. Germline values: CDR1 MGHRA, CDR2 YSYEKL. The CDR3 is CASSQFLQGNQPQHF. The CDR3 DNA sequence: TGCGCCAGCAGCCAATTTCTACAGGGCAATCAGCCCCAGCATTTT.

This clone was observed a few times. The V and J genes are TRBV5-6 and TRBJ1-5, with TRBD1 as a possible D gene (5 bases). The germline CDR1 and CDR2 sequences are SGHDT and YYEEEE. V lost 1 base and J 4 bases, leaving 12 bases between the germline ends. The CDR3 is 15 amino acids. The CDR3 nucleotides are TGTGCCAGCAGCTTGTACGGGCAGGGTAATCAGCCCCAGCATTTT. Protein product: CASSLYGQGNQPQHF.

The chain is built from TRBV4-1 and TRBJ2-1; no clear D gene. Trimming took off 0 bases at V and 8 bases at J, with 14 bases between the two ends. Germline V gives CDR1 MGHRA, CDR2 YSYEKL. The CDR3 spans 15 residues. CDR3 in amino acids: CASSQERSAIDEQFF. CDR3 in DNA: TGCGCCAGCAGCCAAGAAAGGTCGGCTATCGATGAGCAGTTCTTC.

This chain joins TRBV5-6 and TRBJ2-1, with D tentatively TRBD1 (6 bases). The CDR3 is made up of 13 amino acids. V lost 2 bases and J lost 9, with 12 bases in between. The germline gives CDR1 SGHDT, CDR2 YYEEEE. The CDR3 protein is CASSFYTGSEQFF. The CDR3 coding sequence is TGTGCCAGCAGCTTCTACACAGGGTCTGAGCAGTTCTTC. Full variable domain (rest looked up from reference TRBV5-6 and TRBJ2-1): DAGVTQSPTHLIKTRGQQVTLRCSPKSGHDTVSWYQQALGQGPQFIFQYYEEEERQRGNFPDRFSGHQFPNYSSELNVNALLLGDSALYLCASSFYTGSEQFFGPGTRLTVL.

The V call is TRBV4-2, the J call TRBJ2-1; no firm D call. The CDR3 totals 16 residues. Per germline, CDR1 LGHNA and CDR2 YNFKEQ. V was pared by 1 base and J by 1 base, with 11 bases between. CDR3 loop: CASSQGGPGSYNEQFF. As DNA, the CDR3 is TGTGCCAGCAGCCAAGGGGGTCCTGGGTCCTACAATGAGCAGTTCTTC.

The genes are TRBV25-1 and TRBJ2-1; D gene ambiguous. Between the trimmed V and J ends, which lost 1 base and 5 bases, there was a span of 3 bases. From germline, CDR1 is MGHDK and CDR2 SYGVNS. The CDR3 has 12 residues. CDR3 protein: CASSESHNEQFF. CDR3 nucleotides: TGTGCCAGCAGTGAATCCCACAATGAGCAGTTCTTC.

The chain employs TRBV11-2 and TRBJ2-3, with 8 nucleotides matching TRBD2. This CDR3 is built from 16 residues. Losses at the gene ends were 5 bases for V and 5 bases for J; bases not matched to a gene: 12. Germline CDR1 and CDR2: SGHAT and FQNNGV. The CDR3 protein is CASSANGGALRDTQYF. The CDR3 region has the DNA TGTGCCAGCAGCGCTAACGGGGGGGCCTTGAGAGATACGCAGTATTTT. Full variable domain (rest looked up from reference TRBV11-2 and TRBJ2-3): EAGVAQSPRYKIIEKRQSVAFWCNPISGHATLYWYQQILGQGPKLLIQFQNNGVVDDSQLPKDRFSAERLKGVDSTLKIQPAKLEDSAVYLCASSANGGALRDTQYFGPGTRLTVL.